Listed here are 9 T cell receptor beta chains from one sample, sequenced in a study of patients and donors after allogeneic stem cell transplantation. TCRdb recomputed calls from the RT-PCR reads with MiXCR, one row per CDR3 protein. Counted here are about 960,000 distinct CDR3 sequences, about 20% occurring once; the ten biggest clones make up 6%. Sequenced input: blood, either unsorted or a sorted T cell fraction (not recorded which). The receptors derive from a human donor who was either an allogeneic HSCT recipient or a stem cell or donor lymphocyte infusion donor (not recorded which). It is not recorded whose cells these are; they may come from a transplant donor.

This clonotype was counted many times. The V and J genes are TRBV20-1 and TRBJ2-7; a possible D gene is TRBD1 (5 bases). Trimming shortened V by 6 bases and J by 0 bases, and 12 bases separated the two germline ends. The length of the CDR3 is 13 residues. Germline loops: CDR1 DFQATT, CDR2 SNEGSKA (reference sequence). CDR3 DNA: TGCAGTGCCCTGGGGCTTCGCTCCTACGAGCAGTACTTC. Its protein product is CSALGLRSYEQYF.

There are many counts of this clonotype. The rearrangement joins TRBV5-1 to TRBJ2-1, with TRBD1 matching 9 bases. The J segment lost 12 bases and the V segment lost 4 bases, leaving 8 bases of the junction unmatched. Germline V lookup: CDR1 SGHRS, CDR2 YFSETQ. The CDR3 sequence is 13 residues long. CDR3 sequence reads: CASSPGGTGWQFF. In DNA form, the CDR3 reads TGCGCCAGCAGCCCTGGGGGGACAGGGTGGCAGTTCTTC.

This chain joins TRBV6-1 and TRBJ1-4; 8 positions agree with TRBD1. The V gene end was trimmed by 5 bases and the J gene end by 4 bases; junction bases not matched to a gene: 9. Germline V gene data show CDR1 as MNHNS and CDR2 as SASEGT. This CDR3 has 16 amino acids. CDR3 DNA: TGTGCCAGCAGTAACCAGGGGGCCGCCTTTAATGAAAAACTGTTTTTT. As protein: CASSNQGAAFNEKLFF.

The V call is TRBV6-5, the J call TRBJ2-1; 9 bases fit TRBD2. The CDR3 spans 16 residues. Trimming removed 2 bases from V and 7 bases from J; junction bases left unmatched: 9. The germline V gene has CDR1 MNHEY and CDR2 SVGAGI. The CDR3 protein is CASSYLGGSGGNEQFF. DNA for the CDR3: TGTGCCAGCAGTTACCTCGGGGGTAGCGGGGGAAATGAGCAGTTCTTC.

This clonotype was recorded a few times. The gene calls are TRBV5-1 and TRBJ2-1, with no clear D. The CDR3 runs 15 residues. Germline CDR1 reads SGHRS; CDR2 reads YFSETQ. V was clipped by 6 bases and J by 0 bases, with 13 bases between them. The CDR3: CASNLGLSSYNEQFF. CDR3 DNA: TGCGCCAGCAACCTAGGCCTGAGCTCCTACAATGAGCAGTTCTTC.

The rearrangement uses TRBV11-3 and TRBJ2-2; D is possibly TRBD1 (6 bases). This CDR3 comprises 15 residues. The germline V gene has CDR1 SGHNT and CDR2 YENEEA. V was pared by 5 bases and J by 0 bases, with 10 bases between. The DNA of the CDR3 is TGTGCCAGCAGCAGCAGGACAGCGAACACCGGGGAGCTGTTTTTT. Amino acids: CASSSRTANTGELFF.

The rearrangement uses TRBV27 and TRBJ2-1; 7 positions match TRBD2. The CDR3 contains 14 residues. V dropped 5 bases and J dropped 3; count of bases not matched to a gene: 4. Germline-derived CDR1 and CDR2 are MNHEY and SMNVEV (reference sequence). CDR3 sequence (DNA): TGTGCCAGCAGTACTAGCGCTTACTACAATGAGCAGTTCTTC. Translation: CASSTSAYYNEQFF.

In its sample, this clonotype was seen a few times. This chain joins TRBV11-1 and TRBJ2-7; TRBD2 aligns across 9 bases. V lost 1 base to trimming and J lost 1 base; unmatched junction nucleotides: 5. The CDR3 has 16 residues. Germline V gives CDR1 SGHAT, CDR2 FQDESV (reference sequence). This CDR3 is CASSLGSSGKSYEQYF. The CDR3 bases are TGTGCCAGCAGCTTAGGATCTAGCGGGAAGTCCTACGAGCAGTACTTC.

This sequence joins TRBV12-3 or TRBV12-4 and TRBJ2-7; 9 nucleotides line up with TRBD2. The CDR3 is 15 amino acids. Unmatched junction bases numbered 10, after V lost 7 bases and J lost 3 bases. This chain's CDR3 is CASTQRGLAVYEQYF. CDR3 in DNA: TGTGCCAGCACTCAAAGGGGACTAGCAGTCTACGAGCAGTACTTC.